One sample yielded the 29 T cell receptor beta chains listed below, sequenced in a study of cytomegalovirus exposure and HLA in healthy donors. The PCR was carried out with 60 Vbeta primers and 13 Jbeta primers. Assay used: immunoSEQ multiplex PCR; TCRdb lists only in-frame clones, some missing. Seen in this sample are 95,000 to 150,000 clones; the ten most common clones hold 3.6%. Sequencing was performed on PBMCs. The receptors were sampled from a man aged 18 to 29 in good health and CMV-seronegative.

The chain couples TRBV5-4 to TRBJ1-2, with 7 nucleotides matching TRBD1. The CDR3 is 15 amino acids. In germline, CDR1 is SGHNT, CDR2 YYREEE (reference sequence). The V and J ends lost 3 bases and 4 bases, in that order; junction bases with no gene match: 9. The CDR3 loop reads CASSSEGARGYGYTF. In DNA form, the CDR3 reads TGTGCCAGCAGCTCAGAGGGGGCGCGGGGCTATGGCTACACCTTC.

The V and J genes are TRBV19 and TRBJ2-5; 8 bases are a match to TRBD2. V gave up 5 bases and J gave up 2 bases; unmatched junction bases: 7. This CDR3 is 15 amino acids long. The germline gives CDR1 LNHDA, CDR2 SQIVND (reference sequence). This CDR3 reads CASSPRVAGQETQYF. For the CDR3, the DNA is TGTGCCAGTAGTCCCCGGGTAGCGGGGCAAGAGACCCAGTACTTC.

The chain has TRBV27 and TRBJ1-2, with a weak D call TRBD1 (6 bases). Germline V gene sequence: CDR1 MNHEY, CDR2 SMNVEV (reference sequence). This CDR3 is built from 15 residues. V lost 4 bases, J lost 8 bases, and 20 bases lay in between. The CDR3 sequence: CASSSRTEALGGYTF. In DNA, the CDR3 is TGTGCCAGCAGTTCCCGGACAGAGGCGTTGGGGGGCTACACCTTC.

V gene TRBV5-5 combines with J gene TRBJ1-1, with D unresolved. V lost 3 bases, J lost 0 bases, and 3 bases lay in between. Germline V lookup: CDR1 SGHKS, CDR2 YYEKEE (reference sequence). This CDR3 region has 12 residues. CDR3 in amino acids: CASSYMNTEAFF. In DNA, the CDR3 is TGTGCCAGCAGCTATATGAACACTGAAGCTTTCTTT.

CDR3 amino acids: CASSLLASGGSSYNEQFF. CDR3 sequence (DNA): TGTGCCAGCAGCTTATTGGCTAGCGGCGGTAGCTCCTACAATGAGCAGTTCTTC. The V call is TRBV7-9, the J call TRBJ2-1; 7 bases agree with TRBD2. CDR3 size: 18 residues. Per the germline V gene, CDR1 is SEHNR and CDR2 is FQNEAQ (reference sequence). With V trimmed by 2 bases and J by 0 bases, 10 bases remained unmatched.

The chain carries TRBV5-6 and TRBJ1-4; 9 bases map to TRBD1. V lost 0 bases, J lost 5 bases, and 2 bases stayed unmatched. This CDR3 comprises 15 residues. Germline CDR1 reads SGHDT; CDR2 reads YYEEEE. CDR3 protein: CASSLGDRENEKLFF. For the CDR3, the DNA is TGTGCCAGCAGCTTGGGGGACAGGGAGAATGAAAAACTGTTTTTT.

This chain uses TRBV7-8 with TRBJ2-5; 11 bases line up with TRBD2. Trimming removed 7 bases from V and 5 bases from J; junction bases left unmatched: 12. Germline CDR1 reads SGHVS; CDR2 reads FQNEAQ. The CDR3 has 16 amino acids. Here the CDR3 reads CASTGRASGGLETQYF. In nucleotides, the CDR3 is TGTGCCAGCACTGGACGGGCTAGCGGGGGGTTGGAGACCCAGTACTTC.

This rearrangement joins TRBV13 to TRBJ1-2, with D possibly TRBD1 on 5 matching bases. V lost 5 bases and J 8 bases, leaving 18 bases between the germline ends. CDR3 length: 14 residues. Per germline, CDR1 PRHDT and CDR2 FYEKMQ (reference sequence). CDR3 sequence: CASSTPLGEEGYTF. CDR3 bases: TGTGCCAGCAGCACGCCCCTGGGGGAGGAAGGCTACACCTTC.

The chain links TRBV5-1 to TRBJ1-2; TRBD1 matches 11 bases. The CDR3 has 14 amino acids. Germline CDR1 and CDR2: SGHRS and YFSETQ. The junction had 7 bases not matched to a gene; V was cut back by 4 bases and J by 8 bases. CDR3 sequence (DNA): TGCGCCAGCAGCGCCGGGACAGGGGGAAGAGGCTACACCTTC. It specifies CASSAGTGGRGYTF.

V is TRBV19 and J is TRBJ2-2; 9 bases are a match to TRBD2. CDR3 length: 17 amino acids. Germline-derived CDR1 and CDR2 are LNHDA and SQIVND (reference sequence). V was pared by 1 base and J by 2 bases, with 5 bases of the junction left unmatched. As DNA, the CDR3 is TGTGCCAGTAGTATAGGGCGGGGGGGGCTAAACACCGGGGAGCTGTTTTTT. Its protein product is CASSIGRGGLNTGELFF.

The chain combines TRBV6-1 with TRBJ1-2; D gene unclear. V dropped 11 bases and J dropped 2 bases, with 9 bases sitting between them. This CDR3 is 11 amino acids long. Germline loops: CDR1 MNHNS, CDR2 SASEGT. The CDR3, as DNA: TGTGCCTCGGGGAGGAACTATGGCTACACCTTC. It codes for CASGRNYGYTF.

The chain's CDR3 is CASSLRGGVVYNEQFF. For the CDR3, the DNA is TGTGCCAGCAGTTTACGTGGGGGGGTTGTGTACAATGAGCAGTTCTTC. The chain is built from TRBV27 and TRBJ2-1; TRBD2 aligns across 7 bases. The CDR3 has 16 amino acids. Trimming removed 2 bases from V and 4 bases from J; junction bases left unmatched: 8. Germline V gene lookup returns CDR1 MNHEY and CDR2 SMNVEV (reference sequence).

The chain is built from TRBV5-1 and TRBJ1-2; D is undetermined. The germline CDR1 and CDR2 sequences are SGHRS and YFSETQ. V lost 0 bases and J lost 3, with 9 bases in between. The CDR3 consists of 14 residues. DNA for the CDR3: TGCGCCAGCAGCTTGGCCCGGACTGACTATGGCTACACCTTC. It codes for CASSLARTDYGYTF.

The chain recombines TRBV5-1 with TRBJ2-5; a possible D gene is TRBD1 (6 bases). Germline V lookup: CDR1 SGHRS, CDR2 YFSETQ. This CDR3 is built from 14 residues. The ends were cut back, 5 bases at V and 2 bases at J, with 13 bases in the middle. The CDR3 is CASSRTGLQETQYF. The CDR3 coding sequence is TGCGCCAGCAGTCGAACAGGGCTACAAGAGACCCAGTACTTC.

This sequence joins TRBV6-1 and TRBJ1-1; 7 positions match TRBD1. The ends lost 7 bases at V and 4 bases at J; junction bases unmatched: 12. The CDR3 contains 15 residues. Looked up from germline, CDR1 is MNHNS and CDR2 is SASEGT. CDR3 in amino acids: CASIAMIGGGTEAFF. The CDR3 DNA reads TGTGCCAGCATTGCCATGATAGGGGGCGGCACTGAAGCTTTCTTT.

For this clone: One end of the junction fails to match germline, which may point to a read error. The V and J genes are TRBV20-1 and TRBJ1-1; the D is unclear. The CDR3 consists of 11 residues. Germline CDR1 reads DFQATT; CDR2 reads SNEGSKA (reference sequence). The CDR3 bases are TGCAGTGCTAGAGGGCCCCCAGGCGCTTCCTTT. It is translated as CSARGPPGASF.

This chain joins TRBV19 and TRBJ2-2, with 12 bases that match TRBD2. This CDR3 is 15 amino acids long. The germline V gene has CDR1 LNHDA and CDR2 SQIVND (reference sequence). Unmatched junction bases numbered 12, after V lost 6 bases and J lost 13 bases. CDR3 loop: CASSQTSGSRLGLFF. The CDR3 DNA reads as TGTGCCAGTAGCCAGACTAGCGGGAGCCGCTTGGGGCTGTTTTTT.

V gene TRBV7-2 combines with J gene TRBJ2-1; no reliable D call. The CDR3 consists of 11 residues. V lost 5 bases and J lost 5, with 4 bases in between. Germline V gene lookup returns CDR1 SGHTA and CDR2 FQGNSA. DNA of the CDR3: TGTGCCAGCAGCCCAGACAATGAGCAGTTCTTC. Protein sequence: CASSPDNEQFF. Using reference TRBV7-2 and TRBJ2-1 for the parts outside the CDR3, the full variable domain is GAGVSQSPSNKVTEKGKDVELRCDPISGHTALYWYRQSLGQGLEFLIYFQGNSAPDKSGLPSDRFSAERTGGSVSTLTIQRTQQEDSAVYLCASSPDNEQFFGPGTRLTVL.

The V gene is TRBV6-1, the J gene TRBJ1-5; no firm D call. CDR1 is MNHNS, CDR2 SASEGT, per germline. V lost 3 bases and J 7 bases, leaving 7 bases between the germline ends. CDR3 size: 12 residues. The CDR3 nucleotides read TGTGCCAGCAGTGACCTATGGCAGCCCCAGCATTTT. This gives the protein CASSDLWQPQHF.

The chain links TRBV28 to TRBJ2-3, with D hard to call. Trimming pared 8 bases from V and 3 bases from J, leaving 15 bases between. The CDR3 contains 14 residues. Looked up from germline, CDR1 is MDHEN and CDR2 is SYDVKM. Written as DNA, the CDR3 is TGTGCCAGCTATGGAGTAATAGAGACAGATACGCAGTATTTT. This gives the protein CASYGVIETDTQYF.

This chain links TRBV15 with TRBJ1-2, with TRBD1 matching over 8 bases. Losses at the gene ends were 6 bases for V and 7 bases for J; bases not matched to a gene: 4. This CDR3 has 12 residues. Germline-derived CDR1 and CDR2 are LNHNV and YYDKDF (reference sequence). As DNA, the CDR3 is TGTGCCACCAGTCAGGGGGCTAGTGGCTACACCTTC. Its protein product is CATSQGASGYTF.

The genes are TRBV27 and TRBJ1-5; 8 nucleotides agree with TRBD1. Germline V gene data show CDR1 as MNHEY and CDR2 as SMNVEV (reference sequence). There are 14 residues in the CDR3. V shed 6 bases, J shed 9 bases, and the junction held 10 bases outside the gene matches. The DNA for the CDR3 is TGTGCCAGCAGATTAGGACAGGGTGAATGGCCCCAGCATTTT. Translation: CASRLGQGEWPQHF.

The chain recombines TRBV5-1 with TRBJ2-7, with 7 bases that match TRBD2. V gave up 4 bases and J gave up 3 bases; unmatched junction bases: 4. Germline-derived CDR1 and CDR2 are SGHRS and YFSETQ. The CDR3 loop spans 13 amino acids. This CDR3 reads CASSPAGLYEQYF. CDR3 DNA sequence: TGCGCCAGCAGCCCAGCGGGGCTCTACGAGCAGTACTTC.

This chain connects TRBV28 to TRBJ1-5, with TRBD1 as a possible D gene (6 bases). Germline loops: CDR1 MDHEN, CDR2 SYDVKM. V dropped 6 bases and J dropped 2 bases, with 17 bases sitting between them. This CDR3 comprises 16 residues. The DNA of the CDR3 is TGTGCCAGCAGGGGTGACAGGAGAAAGGGCAATCAGCCCCAGCATTTT. It is translated as CASRGDRRKGNQPQHF.

The genes are TRBV29-1 and TRBJ1-2, with no clear D. CDR3 length equals 14 residues. V was cut by 1 base and J by 4 bases, with 13 bases left in between. The germline V gene has CDR1 SQVTM and CDR2 ANQGSEA. DNA of the CDR3: TGCAGCGTTGAAGGCCCAGGAATGACCTATGGCTACACCTTC. Residues: CSVEGPGMTYGYTF.

The rearrangement uses TRBV2 and TRBJ2-7; tentative D call: TRBD2 (7 bases). V gave up 9 bases and J gave up 4 bases, with 19 bases separating them. CDR3 length: 14 amino acids. Germline values: CDR1 SNHLY, CDR2 FYNNEI. The CDR3: CASHSGRGGYEQYF. In nucleotides, the CDR3 is TGTGCCAGTCACTCCGGCAGGGGAGGGTACGAGCAGTACTTC.

The V gene is TRBV9, the J gene TRBJ2-5; 14 positions agree with TRBD2. Germline values: CDR1 SGDLS, CDR2 YYNGEE. V shed 4 bases and J 5 bases; nucleotides not matched to a gene: 13. The CDR3 sequence is 18 residues long. In DNA, the CDR3 is TGTGCCAGCAGCCCCCGACTAGCGGGAGGGCTGACGTGGGAGACCCAGTACTTC. Its protein is CASSPRLAGGLTWETQYF.

The DNA for the CDR3 is TGTGCCAGTAGTATGGGAGAGAGCTCTGGAAACACCATATATTTT. Its translation: CASSMGESSGNTIYF. The gene calls are TRBV19 and TRBJ1-3; D not certain. Trimming cost V 3 bases and J 0 bases, with 9 bases left between them. The CDR3 runs to 15 residues. Looked up from germline, CDR1 is LNHDA and CDR2 is SQIVND (reference sequence).

The chain uses TRBV25-1 and TRBJ1-1; D is unclear. V shed 3 bases and J shed 0 bases, with 11 bases lying between them. The CDR3 contains 15 residues. Germline V gene lookup returns CDR1 MGHDK and CDR2 SYGVNS. The CDR3 protein is CASSDLNTLNTEAFF. DNA for the CDR3: TGTGCCAGCAGTGATCTTAACACCTTGAACACTGAAGCTTTCTTT. The variable domain in full, with the rest retrieved from reference TRBV25-1 and TRBJ1-1, is EADIYQTPRYLVIGTGKKITLECSQTMGHDKMYWYQQDPGMELHLIHYSYGVNSTEKGDLSSESTVSRIRTEHFPLTLESARPSHTSQYLCASSDLNTLNTEAFFGQGTRLTVV.